Listed here is a single T cell receptor beta chain. Other nucleotide sequences in the sample specify the same CDR3. Germline CDR1 MNHEY, CDR2 SVGAGI. V dropped 0 bases and J dropped 1 base, with 6 bases sitting between them. The length of the CDR3 is 14 residues. This sample was included in a study of beta chain features in type 1 diabetes. Reverse transcribing all isolated RNA meant expressed TCRB transcripts were sequenced. The method was immunoSEQ multiplex PCR; TCRdb's version includes in-frame clones alone and lacks a portion of them. The profile covers under 800,000 clones, with about a sixth appearing a single time and approximately 0.099% taken by the ten largest.

Source material: naive CD4+ T cells from blood. This sequence joins TRBV6-5 and TRBJ1-1; D gene uncertain. The sequence was obtained from a man aged 18-30 years in good health. CDR3 bases: TGTGCCAGCAGTTACTCCGGCAGGAACACTGAAGCTTTCTTT. Protein sequence: CASSYSGRNTEAFF.